Shown below are 11 T cell receptor beta chains from a single sample sequenced in a study of human T cells and chemical hapten exposure. Indicated time point: patch test 3, about 24 weeks after DPC sensitization. Treatment given: therapeutic diphenylcyclopropenone sensitization with weekly scalp DPC. Each CDR3 protein gets one entry after TCRdb re-called the RACE reads with MiXCR. The sample yields approximately 110,000 distinct CDR3 sequences, 30% to 35% seen once. The sequencing used whole blood, collected in connection with sensitization to the hapten diphenylcyclopropenone (DPC). These receptors originate from a man aged 40-49 years with alopecia areata. Some clones in this sample may be carry-over from other donors' samples.

This clonotype was detected a few times. The chain employs TRBV20-1 and TRBJ2-3; 8 bases are shared with TRBD2. This CDR3 has 14 amino acids. The ends lost 5 bases at V and 0 bases at J; junction bases unmatched: 4. From germline, CDR1 is DFQATT and CDR2 SNEGSKA (reference sequence). CDR3: CSAVAGHSTDTQYF. CDR3 DNA sequence: TGCAGTGCTGTAGCGGGGCATAGCACAGATACGCAGTATTTT.

This clonotype was found a few times. V gene TRBV28 combines with J gene TRBJ2-1, with TRBD1 matching 10 bases. J lost 7 bases, V lost 3 bases, and 9 bases had no gene match. CDR3 length: 16 residues. Germline V gene sequence: CDR1 MDHEN, CDR2 SYDVKM. The CDR3 DNA sequence: TGTGCCAGCAGTTTCTTTGGGGACAGGGGACGGAATGAGCAGTTCTTC. The encoded protein is CASSFFGDRGRNEQFF.

This clonotype was counted only a few times. V usage is TRBV11-3 and J usage is TRBJ2-5; D is perhaps TRBD2 (6 bases). Germline values: CDR1 SGHNT, CDR2 YENEEA. V lost 0 bases and J lost 2, with 10 bases in between. The CDR3 is 15 residues long. This CDR3 is CASSLDLAGQETQYF. The CDR3 DNA reads as TGTGCCAGCAGCTTAGATCTTGCGGGACAAGAGACCCAGTACTTC.

V and J are TRBV12-3 or TRBV12-4 and TRBJ2-2; the match to TRBD2 covers 7 bases. The CDR3 extends over 12 amino acids. CDR3 nucleotide sequence: TGTGTGGGAGGGCCAAACACCGGGGAGCTGTTTTTT. This codes for CVGGPNTGELFF.

The rearrangement uses TRBV7-2 and TRBJ2-1, with 8 nucleotides matching TRBD1. The germline V gene has CDR1 SGHTA and CDR2 FQGNSA. V shed 0 bases, J shed 5 bases, and the junction held 6 bases outside the gene matches. This CDR3 comprises 16 residues. The CDR3 reads CASSLAGQGINNEQFF. DNA of the CDR3: TGTGCCAGCAGCTTAGCTGGACAGGGTATCAACAATGAGCAGTTCTTC.

The chain combines TRBV29-1 with TRBJ1-2, with TRBD1 as a possible D gene (5 bases). V was shortened by 7 bases and J by 1 base, with 13 bases between the two germline ends. This CDR3 comprises 13 residues. CDR1 is SQVTM and CDR2 is ANQGSEA in the germline V gene. For the CDR3, the DNA is TGCAGCGCGGCGGGGGACCTTAACTATGGCTACACCTTC. It yields the protein CSAAGDLNYGYTF.

There are a few counts of this clonotype. V usage is TRBV29-1 and J usage is TRBJ2-3; no firm D call. V shed 5 bases and J shed 2 bases, with 5 bases lying between them. The CDR3 length is 11 residues. Germline CDR1 SQVTM, CDR2 ANQGSEA. CDR3 sequence reads: CSVQPTDTQYF. As DNA, the CDR3 is TGCAGCGTTCAGCCCACAGATACGCAGTATTTT.

The V gene is TRBV6-2 or TRBV6-3, the J gene TRBJ2-7, with D hard to call. The CDR3 has 13 amino acids. The V end lost 7 bases, the J end lost 3 bases, and 13 bases lay between the germline ends. Germline assignment: CDR1 MNHEY and CDR2 SVGEGT. The CDR3 is CASKTPGRYEQYV. CDR3 bases: TGTGCCAGCAAAACTCCCGGTCGCTACGAGCAGTACGTC.

The chain has TRBV5-5 and TRBJ2-7; TRBD1 matches at 9 bases. Trimming at V came to 2 bases and at J to 2 bases, leaving 2 bases not matched to a gene. The germline V gene encodes CDR1 SGHKS and CDR2 YYEKEE (reference sequence). This CDR3 comprises 14 residues. CDR3 sequence reads: CASSLGQGPYEQYV. The CDR3 nucleotides read TGTGCCAGCAGCTTAGGACAGGGGCCCTACGAGCAGTACGTC.

In its sample, this clonotype was seen a few times. The J gene is TRBJ2-7, the V gene TRBV9, with TRBD1 matching over 7 bases. Germline lookup yields CDR1 SGDLS and CDR2 YYNGEE. With V trimmed by 0 bases and J by 5 bases, 5 bases remained unmatched. CDR3 length: 14 residues. The CDR3 is CASSVAGGPNEQYV. The CDR3 DNA reads as TGTGCCAGCAGCGTAGCAGGGGGTCCCAACGAGCAGTACGTC.

CDR3 amino acids: CASSGLAGEEETQYF. In nucleotides, the CDR3 is TGTGCCAGCAGCGGACTAGCGGGAGAAGAAGAGACCCAGTACTTC. The V and J genes are TRBV2 and TRBJ2-5; TRBD2 matches at 13 bases. Per the germline V gene, CDR1 is SNHLY and CDR2 is FYNNEI. The length of the CDR3 is 15 residues. V trimming: 6 bases; J trimming: 3 bases; junction bases outside the gene matches: 4.